This TCR beta chain was identified during a study of blood T cells in healthy people across ages. This CDR3 spans 16 amino acids. V dropped 2 bases and J dropped 7; count of bases not matched to a gene: 9. The germline gives CDR1 MGHDK, CDR2 SYGVNS. It was with a sample-barcoded 5' primer and a J-beta primer mix that a second PCR of about 6 to 12 cycles was run. Every sample produced at least 3 million CDR3-containing paired-end reads. TCRdb fed the 5' RACE reads into MiXCR, producing one record per CDR3 protein. Of 600,000 or so distinct CDR3 sequences listed, around 48% are singletons. The chain joins TRBV25-1 to TRBJ2-2, with 8 bases matching TRBD1. The source is a man aged 80 or over in good health. Sequencing used blood. CDR3 in amino acids: CASSEGGQGAIGELFF. DNA for the CDR3: TGTGCCAGCAGTGAAGGCGGGCAGGGGGCGATCGGGGAGCTGTTTTTT.